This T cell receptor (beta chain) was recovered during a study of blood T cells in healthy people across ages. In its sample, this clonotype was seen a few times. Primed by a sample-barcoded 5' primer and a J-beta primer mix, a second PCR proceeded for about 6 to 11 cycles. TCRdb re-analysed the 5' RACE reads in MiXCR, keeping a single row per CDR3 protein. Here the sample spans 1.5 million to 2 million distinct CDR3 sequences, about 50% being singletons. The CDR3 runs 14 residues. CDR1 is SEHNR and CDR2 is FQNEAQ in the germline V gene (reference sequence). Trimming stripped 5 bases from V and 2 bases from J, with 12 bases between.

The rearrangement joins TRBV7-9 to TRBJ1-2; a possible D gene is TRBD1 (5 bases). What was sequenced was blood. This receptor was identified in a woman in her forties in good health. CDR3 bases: TGTGCCAGCAGCCCCGATTGGACAAACTATGGCTACACCTTC. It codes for CASSPDWTNYGYTF.